Following are 32 T cell receptor beta chains from one sample sequenced in a study of shared clonotypes between healthy human individuals. The table came from immunoSEQ multiplex PCR; TCRdb's copy has only in-frame clones and leaves some out. The table shows about 510,000 clones, with about 96% occurring only once. The sample taken for sequencing was naive CD4+ T cells sorted from blood. Subset: CD45RA+ positively selected. These receptor sequences come from a woman aged 25 to 39 in good health.

The J gene is TRBJ2-7, the V gene TRBV6-5, with D maybe TRBD1 (6 bases). Germline V gene data show CDR1 as MNHEY and CDR2 as SVGAGI. V dropped 6 bases and J dropped 2 bases, with 14 bases sitting between them. The CDR3 covers 14 residues. CDR3 sequence (DNA): TGTGCCAGCAGCACCGGGACATACACCTACGAGCAGTACTTC. Translation gives CASSTGTYTYEQYF.

V usage is TRBV28 and J usage is TRBJ1-3, with TRBD1 identical over 8 bases. Germline CDR1 is MDHEN and CDR2 is SYDVKM. With V trimmed by 9 bases and J by 4 bases, 8 bases remained unmatched. This CDR3 has 14 amino acids. CDR3 bases: TGTGCCAGTAACAGGGGGTTAGGGGGAAACACCATATATTTT. Protein product: CASNRGLGGNTIYF.

J is TRBJ1-2 and V is TRBV10-3; no definite D call. Germline loops: CDR1 ENHRY, CDR2 SYGVKD. Trimming left V 3 bases short and J 8 bases short, with 7 bases between. The CDR3 length is 11 residues. CDR3 in DNA: TGTGCCATCAGTGATCATGGGGGCTACACCTTC. It is translated as CAISDHGGYTF.

The rearrangement joins TRBV5-1 to TRBJ2-1, with 7 positions matching TRBD2. Trimming cost V 4 bases and J 3 bases; bases outside gene matches: 10. Germline V CDR1 and CDR2: SGHRS, YFSETQ. CDR3 length: 16 amino acids. The CDR3 here is CASSKRSGNDYNEQFF. The CDR3 DNA reads as TGCGCCAGCAGCAAGAGAAGCGGGAATGACTACAATGAGCAGTTCTTC.

V and J are TRBV14 and TRBJ2-3; possibly TRBD2 for D (6 bases). The V end lost 4 bases, the J end lost 4 bases, and 15 bases lay between the germline ends. Germline V CDR1 and CDR2: SGHDN, FVKESK. This CDR3 is built from 15 residues. In nucleotides, the CDR3 is TGTGCCAGCAGCCGCCGGGACTCCCCGGCAGATACGCAGTATTTT. It is translated as CASSRRDSPADTQYF.

The genes are TRBV28 and TRBJ2-7, with D possibly matching TRBD2 (6 bases). Trimming cost V 7 bases and J 6 bases, with 16 bases left between them. Germline CDR1 reads MDHEN; CDR2 reads SYDVKM. The CDR3 is 13 amino acids. The chain's CDR3 is CASMSGVPIEQYF. The CDR3 DNA reads as TGTGCCAGCATGTCGGGGGTTCCCATCGAGCAGTACTTC.

DNA for the CDR3: TGTGCCAGTACCCCGACTAGCGGGAGCGTCTATACGCAGTATTTT. It encodes CASTPTSGSVYTQYF. The V gene is TRBV19, the J gene TRBJ2-3, with TRBD2 matching over 12 bases. Trimming removed 7 bases from V and 7 bases from J; junction bases left unmatched: 9. The CDR3 is 15 amino acids. Germline CDR1 reads LNHDA; CDR2 reads SQIVND (reference sequence).

The V and J genes are TRBV6-5 and TRBJ1-2; D possibly corresponds to TRBD1 (5 bases). Germline V CDR1 and CDR2: MNHEY, SVGAGI. This CDR3 has 13 residues. Trimming removed 7 bases at V and 4 bases at J, with 13 bases between. The CDR3 DNA follows: TGTGCCAGCACCAAGATTGGGGGCTATGGCTACACCTTC. Its protein is CASTKIGGYGYTF.

This chain uses TRBV7-3 with TRBJ2-5, with 8 bases matching TRBD2. The germline CDR1 and CDR2 sequences are SGHTA and FQGTGA. V dropped 1 base and J dropped 7; count of bases not matched to a gene: 8. This CDR3 spans 15 amino acids. CDR3 bases: TGTGCCAGCAGCTTAAGACGGGAGGGCCAGGTGACCCAGTACTTC. It encodes CASSLRREGQVTQYF.

The chain carries TRBV28 and TRBJ2-5; 15 bases agree with TRBD2. Germline V gene sequence: CDR1 MDHEN, CDR2 SYDVKM. After removal of 2 bases from V and 5 bases from J, the junction contained 6 bases not matched to a gene. This CDR3 spans 17 amino acids. This CDR3 is CASSLPAGTSGRETQYF. The CDR3 nucleotides read TGTGCCAGCAGTTTACCCGCCGGGACTAGCGGGAGGGAGACCCAGTACTTC.

For this clone: Additional DNA sequences in this sample encode the identical CDR3. CDR3 sequence: CSASSSYEQYF. Written as DNA, the CDR3 is TGCAGTGCTAGCAGCTCCTACGAGCAGTACTTC. The chain is built from TRBV20-1 and TRBJ2-7; D is uncertain. This CDR3 spans 11 amino acids. CDR1 DFQATT and CDR2 SNEGSKA come from the germline V gene (reference sequence). V lost 3 bases to trimming and J lost 0 bases, with 3 bases between them.

The genes are TRBV7-9 and TRBJ2-3; TRBD2 aligns across 12 bases. This CDR3 is built from 14 residues. After removal of 8 bases from V and 2 bases from J, the junction contained 2 bases not matched to a gene. Germline loops: CDR1 SEHNR, CDR2 FQNEAQ (reference sequence). The CDR3 here is CASGLAGNTDTQYF. CDR3 sequence (DNA): TGTGCCAGCGGACTAGCGGGAAACACAGATACGCAGTATTTT.

The rearrangement links TRBV6-5 to TRBJ1-4; D might be TRBD1 (6 bases). V lost 0 bases and J 3 bases, leaving 11 bases between the germline ends. Germline V gene data show CDR1 as MNHEY and CDR2 as SVGAGI. The CDR3 is 16 residues long. The CDR3 is CASSYSTGTPNEKLFF. CDR3 in DNA: TGTGCCAGCAGTTACTCAACTGGGACACCTAATGAAAAACTGTTTTTT.

The chain employs TRBV29-1 and TRBJ1-2, with D tentatively TRBD1 (5 bases). CDR1 and CDR2 (germline): SQVTM, ANQGSEA. The CDR3 has 14 residues. Trimming shortened V by 3 bases and J by 8 bases, and 19 bases separated the two germline ends. CDR3 DNA: TGCAGCGTTGATCGGGTAGGGGCCACCGGGGGCTACACCTTC. It encodes CSVDRVGATGGYTF. Together with reference TRBV29-1 and TRBJ1-2, the CDR3 gives the full variable domain: SAVISQKPSRDICQRGTSLTIQCQVDSQVTMMFWYRQQPGQSLTLIATANQGSEATYESGFVIDKFPISRPNLTFSTLTVSNMSPEDSSIYLCSVDRVGATGGYTFGSGTRLTVV.

The chain joins TRBV30 to TRBJ2-5; unclear D gene. Trimming pared 1 base from V and 5 bases from J, leaving 8 bases between. Germline values: CDR1 GTSNPN, CDR2 SVGIG (reference sequence). The CDR3 covers 12 residues. The CDR3 protein is CAWSAALETQYF. The CDR3 DNA reads TGTGCCTGGAGTGCGGCCCTTGAGACCCAGTACTTC.

V gene TRBV2 combines with J gene TRBJ2-6; unclear D gene. V lost 8 bases to trimming and J lost 2 bases, with 10 bases between them. The CDR3 has 14 amino acids. Germline V gene sequence: CDR1 SNHLY, CDR2 FYNNEI. The DNA for the CDR3 is TGTGCCAGCCAATCAGGTCCTGGGGCCAACGTCCTGACTTTC. Encoded protein: CASQSGPGANVLTF.

The V and J genes are TRBV11-3 and TRBJ2-5; D remains unclear. CDR1 SGHNT and CDR2 YENEEA come from the germline V gene. The CDR3 sequence is 13 residues long. The ends were cut back, 5 bases at V and 2 bases at J, with 9 bases in the middle. CDR3 region: CASSQAEQETQYF. Written as DNA, the CDR3 is TGTGCCAGCAGCCAGGCGGAACAAGAGACCCAGTACTTC.

This chain links TRBV28 with TRBJ2-3, with TRBD1 matching 12 bases. The CDR3 is 17 residues long. Germline values: CDR1 MDHEN, CDR2 SYDVKM. With V trimmed by 2 bases and J by 4 bases, 7 bases remained unmatched. CDR3 in DNA: TGTGCCAGCAGTTTAGGGTCCGGGACAGGGGGCGCAGATACGCAGTATTTT. It translates to CASSLGSGTGGADTQYF.

V usage is TRBV28 and J usage is TRBJ1-2, with D unresolved. The germline gives CDR1 MDHEN, CDR2 SYDVKM. This CDR3 has 13 residues. V was cut by 3 bases and J by 4 bases, with 9 bases left in between. As DNA, the CDR3 is TGTGCCAGCAGTTTGACGGATACCTATGGCTACACCTTC. This translates into CASSLTDTYGYTF.

The rearrangement joins TRBV27 to TRBJ2-3; 13 bases fit TRBD2. V lost 6 bases, J lost 5 bases, and 5 bases stayed unmatched. The germline gives CDR1 MNHEY, CDR2 SMNVEV (reference sequence). There are 15 residues in the CDR3. CDR3 nucleotides: TGTGCCAGCAGCCCGGGACTAGCGGGAAAAGATACGCAGTATTTT. Encoded protein: CASSPGLAGKDTQYF.

This clone came up once. The chain joins TRBV5-6 to TRBJ2-1; TRBD2 aligns across 9 bases. Germline CDR1 and CDR2: SGHDT and YYEEEE. This CDR3 spans 15 amino acids. V shed 0 bases, J shed 7 bases, and the junction held 5 bases outside the gene matches. The CDR3 sequence: CASSLGTSVLNEQFF. The CDR3 coding sequence is TGTGCCAGCAGCTTGGGGACTAGCGTCTTGAATGAGCAGTTCTTC.

This chain links TRBV19 with TRBJ1-5; no clear D. The germline gives CDR1 LNHDA, CDR2 SQIVND (reference sequence). Trimming removed 6 bases from V and 8 bases from J, with 23 bases in between. The CDR3 contains 16 residues. CDR3 region: CASSPYPAGIFKPQHF. CDR3 DNA sequence: TGTGCCAGTAGCCCATACCCGGCAGGTATCTTTAAGCCCCAGCATTTT.

J is TRBJ2-2 and V is TRBV19, with 9 bases lining up with TRBD1. The CDR3 extends over 15 amino acids. Germline V gives CDR1 LNHDA, CDR2 SQIVND (reference sequence). Trimming at V came to 5 bases and at J to 2 bases, leaving 3 bases not matched to a gene. CDR3 in DNA: TGTGCCAGTAGTGCGACAGGGGGAAACACCGGGGAGCTGTTTTTT. It translates to CASSATGGNTGELFF.

The chain carries TRBV5-1 and TRBJ2-7; TRBD1 matches 9 bases. This CDR3 comprises 14 residues. J was trimmed by 3 bases and V by 4 bases; bases with no gene match: 5. The V gene's germline CDR1 is SGHRS and CDR2 YFSETQ. This CDR3 is CASSGSTGGYEQYF. DNA of the CDR3: TGCGCCAGCAGCGGCTCGACAGGGGGCTACGAGCAGTACTTC. The variable domain in full, with the rest retrieved from reference TRBV5-1 and TRBJ2-7, is KAGVTQTPRYLIKTRGQQVTLSCSPISGHRSVSWYQQTPGQGLQFLFEYFSETQRNKGNFPGRFSGRQFSNSRSEMNVSTLELGDSALYLCASSGSTGGYEQYFGPGTRLTVT.

This clone was seen once. The chain joins TRBV18 to TRBJ2-6; D is tentatively TRBD1 or TRBD2 (5 bases each). This CDR3 is built from 19 residues. Trimming cost V 2 bases and J 0 bases, with 17 bases left between them. Germline values: CDR1 KGHSH, CDR2 LQKENI. The CDR3 DNA follows: TGTGCCAGCTCACCAAGAGGGGACGGCCTGCCCTCTGGGGCCAACGTCCTGACTTTC. Protein product: CASSPRGDGLPSGANVLTF.

J is TRBJ1-2 and V is TRBV6-6; D perhaps matches TRBD1 (6 bases). Trimming removed 0 bases at V and 5 bases at J, with 16 bases between. CDR3 size: 16 residues. CDR1 and CDR2 (germline): MNHNY, SVGAGI (reference sequence). The CDR3 here is CASSYSRQGLSYGYTF. CDR3 nucleotide sequence: TGTGCCAGCAGTTACTCGAGGCAGGGGTTAAGTTATGGCTACACCTTC.

The chain uses TRBV7-9 and TRBJ2-1; 8 bases fit TRBD2. After removal of 5 bases from V and 4 bases from J, the junction contained 7 bases not matched to a gene. In germline, CDR1 is SEHNR, CDR2 FQNEAQ (reference sequence). The CDR3 has 15 amino acids. The CDR3 loop reads CASSEVTSGYNEQFF. The CDR3 DNA follows: TGTGCCAGCAGCGAAGTAACTAGCGGATACAATGAGCAGTTCTTC.

V and J are TRBV19 and TRBJ1-6, with unresolved D. Germline CDR1 and CDR2: LNHDA and SQIVND (reference sequence). V gave up 6 bases and J gave up 5 bases, with 17 bases separating them. The CDR3 contains 16 residues. The CDR3 nucleotides are TGTGCCAGTAGGCCACCCGGGCCAGCCAATAATTCACCCCTCCACTTT. Translated, it gives CASRPPGPANNSPLHF.

The chain is built from TRBV6-5 and TRBJ1-1, with D possibly matching TRBD1 (5 bases). Trimming stripped 4 bases from V and 0 bases from J, with 15 bases between. From germline, CDR1 is MNHEY and CDR2 SVGAGI. The CDR3 length is 16 residues. DNA of the CDR3: TGTGCCAGCAGTTCGGGGGGAAGGGGCATGAACACTGAAGCTTTCTTT. It codes for CASSSGGRGMNTEAFF.

The chain has TRBV29-1 and TRBJ1-3, with unresolved D. Germline loops: CDR1 SQVTM, CDR2 ANQGSEA. V lost 6 bases and J 4 bases, leaving 10 bases between the germline ends. The CDR3 spans 12 residues. The CDR3 region has the DNA TGCAGCGTCGCCCGGTGGGGAAACACCATATATTTT. This codes for CSVARWGNTIYF.

The rearrangement links TRBV25-1 to TRBJ2-7, with D perhaps matching TRBD1 (6 bases). The CDR3 loop spans 11 amino acids. V dropped 4 bases and J dropped 7 bases, with 8 bases sitting between them. Germline V CDR1 and CDR2: MGHDK, SYGVNS. This chain's CDR3 is CASSVGQEQYF. The CDR3 DNA reads TGTGCCAGCAGTGTGGGACAAGAGCAGTACTTC.

The chain is built from TRBV18 and TRBJ1-5, with D unclear. Deletions cut 3 bases from V and 1 base from J, with 1 base between. CDR1 KGHSH and CDR2 LQKENI come from the germline V gene. CDR3 size: 12 residues. CDR3 region: CASSPSNQPQHF. The CDR3 DNA is TGTGCCAGCTCACCGAGCAATCAGCCCCAGCATTTT.